This TCR beta chain was identified in a study of shared clonotypes between healthy human individuals. This table comes from immunoSEQ multiplex PCR, and its TCRdb copy is limited to in-frame clones, with some not included. The sample carries fewer than 1.6 million clones, 97% to 99% recorded once. Sequencing was done on a sample of naive CD4+ T cells sorted from blood. Subset of the sample: CD45RA+ positively selected. The TCR originated in a man between 25 and 39 years old in good health.

CDR3 DNA: TGTGCCACCAGCAGAGATGGGACCGGGGAGCTGTTTTTT. Translating gives CATSRDGTGELFF. The chain couples TRBV15 to TRBJ2-2; D call uncertain. The V and J ends lost 0 bases and 5 bases respectively, with 4 bases between them. Germline V lookup: CDR1 LNHNV, CDR2 YYDKDF (reference sequence). This CDR3 comprises 13 residues. The variable domain in full, with the rest retrieved from reference TRBV15 and TRBJ2-2, is DAMVIQNPRYQVTQFGKPVTLSCSQTLNHNVMYWYQQKSSQAPKLLFHYYDKDFNNEADTPDNFQSRRPNTSFCFLDIRSPGLGDTAMYLCATSRDGTGELFFGEGSRLTVL.